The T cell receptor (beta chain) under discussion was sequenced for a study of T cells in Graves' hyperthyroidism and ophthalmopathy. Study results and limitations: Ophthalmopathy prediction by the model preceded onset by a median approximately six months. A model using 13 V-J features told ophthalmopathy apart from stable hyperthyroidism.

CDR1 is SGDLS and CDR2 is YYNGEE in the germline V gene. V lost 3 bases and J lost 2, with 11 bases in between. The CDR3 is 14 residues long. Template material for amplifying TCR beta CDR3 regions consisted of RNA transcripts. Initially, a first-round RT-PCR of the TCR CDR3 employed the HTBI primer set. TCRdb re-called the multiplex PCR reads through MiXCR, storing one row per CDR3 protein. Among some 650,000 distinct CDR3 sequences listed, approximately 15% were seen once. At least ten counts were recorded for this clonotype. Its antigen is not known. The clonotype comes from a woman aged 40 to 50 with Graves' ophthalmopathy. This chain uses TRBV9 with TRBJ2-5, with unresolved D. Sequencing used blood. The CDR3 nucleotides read TGTGCCAGCAGCGGGGGTCCCGGACAAGAGACCCAGTACTTC. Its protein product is CASSGGPGQETQYF.